The clone carrying this T cell receptor beta chain was seen only a few times. Its antigen is unknown. The data stem from a study of T-cell reconstitution after alpha-beta-depleted transplantation in children. Preparation of the TCRbeta library used unique molecular identifiers. Using its own MiXCR run on the PCR reads, TCRdb lists one record per CDR3 protein. The repertoire holds almost 250,000 distinct CDR3 sequences, with roughly a quarter as singletons. The V segment lost 8 bases and the J segment 7 bases; nucleotides outside the gene matches: 9. The germline CDR1 and CDR2 sequences are SQVTM and ANQGSEA. The CDR3 covers 12 residues. Study-wide points: By one year post-transplant, T-cell counts and diversity largely arose from T cells that were newly produced. Surviving recipient T cells and thymic progenitors underlay high day-60 TCRbeta diversity in some patients.

Source: PBMCs, taken before TCRalphabeta/CD19-depleted stem cell transplant. This TCR was sampled from a girl under 10 years old with Fanconi anemia, due to receive a stem cell transplant. This chain uses TRBV29-1 with TRBJ2-7; 9 nucleotides agree with TRBD1. CDR3 protein: CSHGTGFGEQYF. As DNA, the CDR3 is TGCAGCCACGGGACAGGGTTCGGGGAGCAGTACTTC.